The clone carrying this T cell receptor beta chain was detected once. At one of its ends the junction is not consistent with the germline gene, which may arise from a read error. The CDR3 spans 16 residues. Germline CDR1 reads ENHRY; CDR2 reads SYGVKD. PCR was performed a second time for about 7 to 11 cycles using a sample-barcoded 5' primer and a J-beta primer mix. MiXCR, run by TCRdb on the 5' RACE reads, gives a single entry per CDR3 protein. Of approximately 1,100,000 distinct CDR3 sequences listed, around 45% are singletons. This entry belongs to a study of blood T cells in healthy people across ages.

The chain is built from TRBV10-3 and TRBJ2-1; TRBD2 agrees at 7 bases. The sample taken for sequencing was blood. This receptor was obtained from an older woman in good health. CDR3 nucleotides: TGTGCCATCGGTGATCGAGTGGGAGGGCTCTACAATGAGCAGTTCTTC. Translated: CAIGDRVGGLYNEQFF.